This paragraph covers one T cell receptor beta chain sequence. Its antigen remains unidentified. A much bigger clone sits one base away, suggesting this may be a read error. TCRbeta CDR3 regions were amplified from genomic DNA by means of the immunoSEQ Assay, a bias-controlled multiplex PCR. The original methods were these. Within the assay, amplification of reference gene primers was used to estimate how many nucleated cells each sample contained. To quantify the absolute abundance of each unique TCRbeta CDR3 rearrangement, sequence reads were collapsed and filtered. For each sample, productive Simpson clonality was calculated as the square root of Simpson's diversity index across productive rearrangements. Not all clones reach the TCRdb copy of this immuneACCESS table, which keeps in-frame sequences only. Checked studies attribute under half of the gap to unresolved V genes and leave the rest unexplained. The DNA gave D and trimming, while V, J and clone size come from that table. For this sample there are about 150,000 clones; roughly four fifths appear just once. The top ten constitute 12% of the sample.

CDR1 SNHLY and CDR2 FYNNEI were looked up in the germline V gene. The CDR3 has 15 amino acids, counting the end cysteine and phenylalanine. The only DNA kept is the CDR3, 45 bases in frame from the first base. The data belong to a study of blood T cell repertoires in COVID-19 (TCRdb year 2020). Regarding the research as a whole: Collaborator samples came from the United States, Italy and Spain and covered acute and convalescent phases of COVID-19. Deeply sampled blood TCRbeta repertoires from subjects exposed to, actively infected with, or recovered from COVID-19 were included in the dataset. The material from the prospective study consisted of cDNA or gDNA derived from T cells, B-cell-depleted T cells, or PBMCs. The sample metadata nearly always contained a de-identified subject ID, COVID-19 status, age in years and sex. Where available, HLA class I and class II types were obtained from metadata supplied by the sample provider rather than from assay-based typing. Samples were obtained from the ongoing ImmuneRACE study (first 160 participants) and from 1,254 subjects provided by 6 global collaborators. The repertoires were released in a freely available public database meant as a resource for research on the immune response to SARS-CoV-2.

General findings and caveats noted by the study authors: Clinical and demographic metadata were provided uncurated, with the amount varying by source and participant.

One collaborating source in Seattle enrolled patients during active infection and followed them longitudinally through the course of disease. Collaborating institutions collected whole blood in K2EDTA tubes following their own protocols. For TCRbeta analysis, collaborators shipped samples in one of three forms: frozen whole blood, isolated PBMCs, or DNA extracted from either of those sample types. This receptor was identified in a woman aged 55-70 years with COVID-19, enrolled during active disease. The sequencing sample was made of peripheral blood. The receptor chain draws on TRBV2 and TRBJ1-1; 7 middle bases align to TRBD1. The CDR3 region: CASRRPGGKGTETFF. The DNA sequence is TGTGCCAGCAGAAGGCCAGGGGGAAAGGGCACTGAAACTTTCTTT.